Here is one T cell receptor (beta chain) with its context. Losses at the gene ends were 5 bases for V and 5 bases for J; bases not matched to a gene: 9. Per germline, CDR1 SGHAT and CDR2 FQNNGV. This CDR3 region has 15 residues. TCRdb's table, derived via immunoSEQ multiplex PCR, lists solely in-frame clones and lacks some. The data show 1,500,000 or so clones, with around 98.5% seen just once and 0.36% held by the top ten. The data are from a study of shared clonotypes between healthy human individuals. The sequenced sample was naive CD4+ T cells sorted from blood. Described subset: CD45RA+ positively selected. The chain recombines TRBV11-2 with TRBJ1-1; 9 bases match TRBD1. The sequence was obtained from a man aged 30 to 39 in good health. CDR3 DNA: TGTGCCAGCAGCCAGGACAGGGGCGCGGTGACTGAAGCTTTCTTT. Protein sequence: CASSQDRGAVTEAFF. Full variable domain (missing parts from reference TRBV11-2 and TRBJ1-1): EAGVAQSPRYKIIEKRQSVAFWCNPISGHATLYWYQQILGQGPKLLIQFQNNGVVDDSQLPKDRFSAERLKGVDSTLKIQPAKLEDSAVYLCASSQDRGAVTEAFFGQGTRLTVV.